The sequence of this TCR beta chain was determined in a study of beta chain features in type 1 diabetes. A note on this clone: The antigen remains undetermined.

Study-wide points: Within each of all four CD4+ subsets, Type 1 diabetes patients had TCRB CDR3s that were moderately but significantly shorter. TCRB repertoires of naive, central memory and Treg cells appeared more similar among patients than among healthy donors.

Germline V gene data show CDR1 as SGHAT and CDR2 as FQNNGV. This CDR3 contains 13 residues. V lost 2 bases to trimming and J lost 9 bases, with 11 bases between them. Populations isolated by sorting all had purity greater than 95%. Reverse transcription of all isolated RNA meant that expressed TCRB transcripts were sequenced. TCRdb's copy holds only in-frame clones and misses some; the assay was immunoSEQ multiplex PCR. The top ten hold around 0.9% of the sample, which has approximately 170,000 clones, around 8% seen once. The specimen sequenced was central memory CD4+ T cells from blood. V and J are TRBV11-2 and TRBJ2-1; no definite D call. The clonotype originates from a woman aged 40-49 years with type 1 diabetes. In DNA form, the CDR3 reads TGTGCCAGCAGCTTAACTACCGTGGGTGAGCAGTTCTTC. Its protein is CASSLTTVGEQFF.